The 23 T cell receptor beta chains reported below all come from one sample, sequenced in a study of CD8 T cells in Susac syndrome. RNA in amounts of roughly 0.5 to 1 ug was reverse transcribed with random hexamers. TCRdb re-derived calls from the immunoSEQ multiplex PCR reads in MiXCR, one entry per CDR3 protein. The sample holds approximately 130,000 distinct CDR3 sequences, about 95% seen once. Input material: CD4+ T cells from PBMCs. These receptors were taken from a human donor in good health.

V and J are TRBV18 and TRBJ2-1; 13 bases match TRBD2. Germline CDR1 KGHSH, CDR2 LQKENI. After removal of 3 bases from V and 9 bases from J, the junction contained 5 bases not matched to a gene. This CDR3 contains 15 residues. The CDR3 protein is CASSPTSGRDLEQFF. In nucleotides, the CDR3 is TGTGCCAGCTCACCCACTAGCGGGAGGGATCTTGAGCAGTTCTTC.

CDR3 DNA sequence: TGTGCCAGCAGCCGTACTAGCGGGAGAAATTCCTACAATGAGCAGTTCTTC. This codes for CASSRTSGRNSYNEQFF. The rearrangement links TRBV12-3 or TRBV12-4 to TRBJ2-1, with 11 bases lining up with TRBD2. After removal of 6 bases from V and 1 base from J, the junction contained 8 bases not matched to a gene. CDR3 size: 17 residues.

This clonotype was seen just once. This chain uses TRBV6-6 with TRBJ1-1, with D unclear. Germline V gives CDR1 MNHNY, CDR2 SVGAGI (reference sequence). V was pared by 8 bases and J by 3 bases, with 10 bases between. This CDR3 is 12 amino acids long. The CDR3 DNA reads TGTGCCAGCGTATTATTTGACACTGAAGCTTTCTTT. Translation gives CASVLFDTEAFF.

V usage is TRBV10-3 and J usage is TRBJ2-1; no clear D gene. The germline CDR1 and CDR2 sequences are ENHRY and SYGVKD. V gave up 4 bases and J gave up 0 bases, with 10 bases separating them. The CDR3 runs to 15 residues. The CDR3 protein is CAISGFGSSYNEQFF. The CDR3, as DNA: TGTGCCATCAGTGGTTTCGGAAGCTCCTACAATGAGCAGTTCTTC.

The V call is TRBV29-1, the J call TRBJ1-1; D not certain. The CDR3 is made up of 12 amino acids. Trimming left V 3 bases short and J 4 bases short, with 9 bases between. The germline CDR1 and CDR2 sequences are SQVTM and ANQGSEA. The CDR3 DNA sequence: TGCAGCGTTGATGGGGTGGGCACTGAAGCTTTCTTT. Translation: CSVDGVGTEAFF.

V and J are TRBV20-1 and TRBJ2-7; 7 nucleotides agree with TRBD2. The germline CDR1 and CDR2 sequences are DFQATT and SNEGSKA (reference sequence). The ends lost 1 base at V and 7 bases at J; junction bases unmatched: 13. CDR3 length: 15 amino acids. CDR3 sequence reads: CSARGTAGVLWEQYF. The CDR3 nucleotides read TGCAGTGCTAGAGGAACGGCGGGAGTATTGTGGGAGCAGTACTTC.

The chain has TRBV27 and TRBJ1-2, with 8 bases aligning to TRBD1. Germline loops: CDR1 MNHEY, CDR2 SMNVEV (reference sequence). The CDR3 consists of 15 residues. The V segment lost 5 bases and the J segment 0 bases; nucleotides outside the gene matches: 5. CDR3 bases: TGTGCCAGCAGTCAGCAGGGGGCTTCTAACTATGGCTACACCTTC. Its protein is CASSQQGASNYGYTF.

This sequence joins TRBV29-1 and TRBJ2-1, with D possibly matching TRBD2 (5 bases). Germline V gives CDR1 SQVTM, CDR2 ANQGSEA. This CDR3 has 12 amino acids. V was clipped by 6 bases and J by 8 bases, with 14 bases between them. The CDR3 sequence is CSVRTSVDEQFF. The CDR3 DNA reads TGCAGCGTCCGGACTTCGGTGGATGAGCAGTTCTTC.

V usage is TRBV7-8 and J usage is TRBJ2-3; D call uncertain. Germline V CDR1 and CDR2: SGHVS, FQNEAQ. CDR3 length: 13 residues. Trimming removed 2 bases at V and 5 bases at J, with 8 bases between. DNA of the CDR3: TGTGCCAGCAGCTTATCTAGGGTAGATACGCAGTATTTT. This sequence encodes CASSLSRVDTQYF.

This sequence joins TRBV12-3 or TRBV12-4 and TRBJ1-5; D is perhaps TRBD1 (5 bases). Deletions cut 5 bases from V and 0 bases from J, with 8 bases between. There are 14 residues in the CDR3. CDR3 nucleotides: TGTGCCAGCAGTCGGGACCTTAGCAATCAGCCCCAGCATTTT. As protein: CASSRDLSNQPQHF.

The CDR3, as DNA: TGTGCCAGCTCACCCTCAGTAGAGGTCTACGAGCAGTACTTC. Protein sequence: CASSPSVEVYEQYF. V gene TRBV18 combines with J gene TRBJ2-7, with D uncertain. Germline V gives CDR1 KGHSH, CDR2 LQKENI. The CDR3 contains 14 residues. Trimming shortened V by 3 bases and J by 3 bases, and 12 bases separated the two germline ends.

The table lists this clonotype with a few counts. The V call is TRBV6-1, the J call TRBJ2-5; 8 bases align to TRBD2. This CDR3 has 14 residues. V lost 6 bases and J lost 4; bases outside the gene matches: 7. Looked up from germline, CDR1 is MNHNS and CDR2 is SASEGT. DNA for the CDR3: TGTGCCAGCAGCCCAACTAGCGGTCCAGAGACCCAGTACTTC. It is translated as CASSPTSGPETQYF.

The V call is TRBV20-1, the J call TRBJ1-2; D is perhaps TRBD1 (5 bases). The CDR3 contains 15 residues. With 5 bases removed from V and 5 bases from J, the gap between germline ends came to 21 bases. Germline-derived CDR1 and CDR2 are DFQATT and SNEGSKA (reference sequence). CDR3 DNA: TGCAGTGCTTCCCTCTCCGGGGCGGTGGGGTATGGCTACACCTTC. It is translated as CSASLSGAVGYGYTF.

V is TRBV9 and J is TRBJ1-6; D is uncertain. The germline V gene has CDR1 SGDLS and CDR2 YYNGEE. The V gene lost 1 base and the J gene lost 6 bases, with 11 bases spanning the gap. CDR3 size: 15 residues. The CDR3 reads CASSVNTEINSPLHF. Written as DNA, the CDR3 is TGTGCCAGCAGCGTAAATACGGAGATTAATTCACCCCTCCACTTT.

This chain links TRBV20-1 with TRBJ2-2; TRBD2 aligns across 13 bases. With V trimmed by 6 bases and J by 4 bases, 5 bases remained unmatched. This CDR3 comprises 15 residues. CDR1 is DFQATT, CDR2 SNEGSKA, per germline (reference sequence). In DNA, the CDR3 is TGCAGTGCAACCGGGACTAGCGGGATCACCGGGGAGCTGTTTTTT. It specifies CSATGTSGITGELFF.

CDR3 nucleotides: TGTGCCAGCAGCCCGGGACTTCCCTCAGATACGCAGTATTTT. Translation gives CASSPGLPSDTQYF. The rearrangement uses TRBV7-2 and TRBJ2-3; D is possibly TRBD2 (6 bases). V lost 5 bases to trimming and J lost 4 bases, with 13 bases between them. Germline lookup yields CDR1 SGHTA and CDR2 FQGNSA. The CDR3 has 14 amino acids. Using reference TRBV7-2 and TRBJ2-3 for the parts outside the CDR3, the full variable domain is GAGVSQSPSNKVTEKGKDVELRCDPISGHTALYWYRQSLGQGLEFLIYFQGNSAPDKSGLPSDRFSAERTGGSVSTLTIQRTQQEDSAVYLCASSPGLPSDTQYFGPGTRLTVL.

The chain has TRBV5-1 and TRBJ2-7; TRBD1 matches at 9 bases. The CDR3 is 15 residues long. Losses at the gene ends were 1 base for V and 4 bases for J; bases not matched to a gene: 6. Germline lookup yields CDR1 SGHRS and CDR2 YFSETQ. CDR3 bases: TGCGCCAGCAGCTTGTTAACAGGGGGCAGGTACGAGCAGTACTTC. It codes for CASSLLTGGRYEQYF.

The chain is built from TRBV20-1 and TRBJ2-3; 9 nucleotides align to TRBD1. V was clipped by 1 base and J by 5 bases; unmatched bases: 4. CDR3 length equals 14 residues. From germline, CDR1 is DFQATT and CDR2 SNEGSKA (reference sequence). DNA for the CDR3: TGCAGTGCTAGAGGACAGGGGGTTGGAGATACGCAGTATTTT. This gives the protein CSARGQGVGDTQYF.

J is TRBJ2-2 and V is TRBV27; tentatively, D is TRBD2 (5 bases). In germline, CDR1 is MNHEY, CDR2 SMNVEV (reference sequence). This CDR3 is built from 15 residues. Trimming removed 5 bases from V and 2 bases from J, with 12 bases in between. CDR3 in amino acids: CASSLLGANTGELFF. DNA of the CDR3: TGTGCCAGCAGTCTCTTGGGAGCAAACACCGGGGAGCTGTTTTTT.

The CDR3 DNA sequence: TGCAGTGCTCCACTAGCGGGAGGTTCCGATACGCAGTATTTT. Its translation is CSAPLAGGSDTQYF. V usage is TRBV20-1 and J usage is TRBJ2-3; 12 bases agree with TRBD2. The CDR3 extends over 14 amino acids. The germline CDR1 and CDR2 sequences are DFQATT and SNEGSKA (reference sequence). V lost 5 bases and J lost 6; bases outside the gene matches: 6.

The chain employs TRBV19 and TRBJ1-2, with D uncertain. The CDR3 extends over 16 amino acids. The germline V and J ends were trimmed by 0 bases and 11 bases, with 22 bases remaining between them. Per the germline V gene, CDR1 is LNHDA and CDR2 is SQIVND (reference sequence). CDR3 nucleotide sequence: TGTGCCAGTAGTATAGAACGGACGGCATACCACCTCCGATACACCTTC. Protein sequence: CASSIERTAYHLRYTF.

The chain uses TRBV29-1 and TRBJ1-1, with D possibly being TRBD1 (5 bases). Germline CDR1 reads SQVTM; CDR2 reads ANQGSEA. The V end lost 7 bases, the J end lost 10 bases, and 19 bases lay between the germline ends. The CDR3 has 12 amino acids. The CDR3 sequence is CSAPTIGHRAFF. DNA of the CDR3: TGCAGCGCCCCTACCATTGGACATCGAGCTTTCTTT.

This sequence joins TRBV30 and TRBJ1-2; perhaps TRBD1 as D (6 bases). The CDR3 has 13 amino acids. Between the trimmed V and J ends, which lost 3 bases and 7 bases, there was a span of 15 bases. Looked up from germline, CDR1 is GTSNPN and CDR2 is SVGIG (reference sequence). Here the CDR3 DNA reads TGTGCCTGGAGGAGGGGGGAGAGGGGTGGCTACACCTTC. Residues: CAWRRGERGGYTF.